Below, 24 T cell receptor beta chains from the same sample are listed, as sequenced in a study of preoperative IRX-2 immunotherapy in early breast cancer. Described treatment: preoperative locoregional IRX-2 cytokine immunotherapy. Only in-frame clones appear in the TCRdb table, and some are missing; sequencing was by immunoSEQ multiplex PCR. Of about 89,000 clones detected, roughly 85% appear once; the ten largest clones hold roughly 1.9%. The material sequenced was tumor tissue, taken after IRX-2 immunotherapy. The receptors come from a human donor with breast cancer.

V and J are TRBV28 and TRBJ1-1, with D hard to call. The CDR3 contains 14 residues. Trimming took off 7 bases at V and 1 base at J, with 13 bases between the two ends. Germline assignment: CDR1 MDHEN and CDR2 SYDVKM. The CDR3 is CASNQQMKNTEAFF. The CDR3 nucleotides are TGTGCCAGCAACCAGCAAATGAAGAACACTGAAGCTTTCTTT.

This clone occurred once. The chain carries TRBV19 and TRBJ1-1; the D is unclear. The germline gives CDR1 LNHDA, CDR2 SQIVND (reference sequence). Trimming removed 3 bases at V and 2 bases at J, with 10 bases between. The CDR3 is 14 residues long. The CDR3 here is CASSMGGHNTEAFF. CDR3 nucleotides: TGTGCCAGTAGTATGGGCGGTCACAACACTGAAGCTTTCTTT.

CDR3 amino acids: CASRPAGVTDTQYF. The CDR3 nucleotides are TGCGCCAGCAGGCCGGCCGGGGTCACAGATACGCAGTATTTT. The chain couples TRBV5-1 to TRBJ2-3, with D possibly TRBD2 on 5 matching bases. This CDR3 spans 14 amino acids. In germline, CDR1 is SGHRS, CDR2 YFSETQ. Deletions cut 5 bases from V and 2 bases from J, with 12 bases between. Full variable domain (remainder filled in from reference TRBV5-1 and TRBJ2-3): KAGVTQTPRYLIKTRGQQVTLSCSPISGHRSVSWYQQTPGQGLQFLFEYFSETQRNKGNFPGRFSGRQFSNSRSEMNVSTLELGDSALYLCASRPAGVTDTQYFGPGTRLTVL.

The chain recombines TRBV30 with TRBJ2-1; 7 positions agree with TRBD1. The CDR3 sequence is 16 residues long. With V trimmed by 0 bases and J by 4 bases, 9 bases remained unmatched. Per the germline V gene, CDR1 is GTSNPN and CDR2 is SVGIG (reference sequence). The CDR3 sequence is CAWSVRGLVSYNEQFF. The DNA of the CDR3 is TGTGCCTGGAGTGTAAGGGGGCTAGTGTCTTACAATGAGCAGTTCTTC.

The chain combines TRBV5-1 with TRBJ2-7, with 7 positions matching TRBD2. The germline V gene encodes CDR1 SGHRS and CDR2 YFSETQ. With V trimmed by 4 bases and J by 5 bases, 12 bases remained unmatched. CDR3 length: 15 amino acids. The CDR3 here is CASSRSARESDEQYF. The CDR3 DNA follows: TGCGCCAGCAGCAGGTCGGCGCGGGAGTCCGACGAGCAGTACTTC.

This chain connects TRBV30 to TRBJ2-7, with D unclear. This CDR3 region has 11 residues. Germline CDR1 GTSNPN, CDR2 SVGIG (reference sequence). The V end was cut by 2 bases, the J end by 2 bases, with 4 bases between. This CDR3 is CAWSRAYEQYF. For the CDR3, the DNA is TGTGCCTGGAGTCGGGCCTACGAGCAGTACTTC.

J is TRBJ1-4 and V is TRBV6-8; D ambiguous. V lost 4 bases, J lost 8 bases, and 17 bases lay in between. The germline V gene encodes CDR1 MNHGY and CDR2 SAAAGT. The CDR3 is 15 amino acids. In DNA, the CDR3 is TGTGCCAGCAGTTTAGATGCGACGCCTGGGGAAAAACTGTTTTTT. Translated: CASSLDATPGEKLFF.

V and J are TRBV5-1 and TRBJ2-2, with no clear D. The germline V gene has CDR1 SGHRS and CDR2 YFSETQ. V dropped 4 bases and J dropped 0 bases, with 10 bases sitting between them. The CDR3 consists of 15 residues. This CDR3 is CASSPAVPNTGELFF. DNA of the CDR3: TGCGCCAGCAGCCCCGCCGTCCCGAACACCGGGGAGCTGTTTTTT. The full variable domain, with the rest looked up from reference TRBV5-1 and TRBJ2-2, is KAGVTQTPRYLIKTRGQQVTLSCSPISGHRSVSWYQQTPGQGLQFLFEYFSETQRNKGNFPGRFSGRQFSNSRSEMNVSTLELGDSALYLCASSPAVPNTGELFFGEGSRLTVL.

The rearrangement uses TRBV28 and TRBJ2-2; tentatively, D is TRBD1 (5 bases). The CDR3 is made up of 14 amino acids. The ends were cut back, 5 bases at V and 2 bases at J, with 9 bases in the middle. CDR1 and CDR2 (germline): MDHEN, SYDVKM. This chain's CDR3 is CASSIQGNTGELFF. The CDR3, as DNA: TGTGCCAGCAGTATCCAGGGTAACACCGGGGAGCTGTTTTTT.

The J gene is TRBJ1-4, the V gene TRBV5-1, with D uncertain. Germline CDR1 and CDR2: SGHRS and YFSETQ. The length of the CDR3 is 16 residues. The V and J ends lost 4 bases and 8 bases respectively, with 21 bases between them. The CDR3 coding sequence is TGCGCCAGCAGCCCAGGCGTAGATCCATTATTCGAAAAACTGTTTTTT. As protein: CASSPGVDPLFEKLFF.

CDR3 loop: CASSPLRSNEQFF. The CDR3 coding sequence is TGTGCCAGCAGTCCCCTTAGGAGCAATGAGCAGTTCTTC. This rearrangement joins TRBV6-8 to TRBJ2-1; D is undetermined. This CDR3 comprises 13 residues. V was shortened by 5 bases and J by 6 bases, with 11 bases between the two germline ends. Per germline, CDR1 MNHGY and CDR2 SAAAGT.

The chain carries TRBV6-8 and TRBJ1-6; D might be TRBD1 (6 bases). Trimming cost V 7 bases and J 4 bases, with 8 bases left between them. The CDR3 has 13 amino acids. The germline CDR1 and CDR2 sequences are MNHGY and SAAAGT. CDR3 amino acids: CASKQGYNSPLHF. The CDR3 bases are TGTGCCAGCAAACAGGGTTATAATTCACCCCTCCACTTT.

This clone was observed a single time. The chain has TRBV18 and TRBJ2-1, with TRBD2 identical over 7 bases. In germline, CDR1 is KGHSH, CDR2 LQKENI. V shed 8 bases, J shed 5 bases, and the junction held 18 bases outside the gene matches. The CDR3 contains 17 residues. The CDR3 coding sequence is TGTGCCAGCGTCCCCTCTCTCGGAGCGGGGCTCCACAATGAGCAGTTCTTC. It translates to CASVPSLGAGLHNEQFF.

The rearrangement joins TRBV5-1 to TRBJ2-2, with D possibly being TRBD1 (6 bases). The V gene lost 8 bases and the J gene lost 7 bases, with 21 bases spanning the gap. The germline V gene encodes CDR1 SGHRS and CDR2 YFSETQ. This CDR3 has 15 residues. CDR3 DNA sequence: TGCGCCAGTGGGGTGACAGGTAGTGCCCTCGGGGAGCTGTTTTTT. As protein: CASGVTGSALGELFF.

This clone appeared once. J is TRBJ2-7 and V is TRBV7-1; unclear D gene. TRBV7-1 is identified as an open reading frame with a role that is uncertain. The V and J ends lost 4 bases and 6 bases respectively, with 13 bases between them. The CDR3 extends over 13 amino acids. CDR3 protein: CASSLGYWVEQYF. DNA for the CDR3: TGTGCCAGCAGCTTAGGGTACTGGGTCGAGCAGTACTTC.

This clone came up once. The gene calls are TRBV30 and TRBJ1-5; the D is unclear. V lost 4 bases to trimming and J lost 1 base, with 11 bases between them. The CDR3 is 14 residues long. The germline V gene has CDR1 GTSNPN and CDR2 SVGIG (reference sequence). CDR3 in amino acids: CAWNDLGSNQPQHF. The DNA of the CDR3 is TGTGCCTGGAACGACCTGGGAAGCAATCAGCCCCAGCATTTT. The full variable domain, in which reference TRBV30 and TRBJ1-5 provide the parts outside the CDR3, is SQTIHQWPATLVQPVGSPLSLECTVEGTSNPNLYWYRQAAGRGLQLLFYSVGIGQISSEVPQNLSASRPQDRQFILSSKKLLLSDSGFYLCAWNDLGSNQPQHFGDGTRLSIL.

The chain joins TRBV19 to TRBJ2-3; D is ambiguous. CDR3 length: 12 residues. The V gene lost 7 bases and the J gene lost 3 bases, with 8 bases spanning the gap. CDR1 is LNHDA and CDR2 is SQIVND in the germline V gene (reference sequence). CDR3 DNA sequence: TGTGCCAGTATTTCCGAGACAGATACGCAGTATTTT. It translates to CASISETDTQYF.

The chain recombines TRBV5-1 with TRBJ1-2, with TRBD1 identical over 11 bases. Germline loops: CDR1 SGHRS, CDR2 YFSETQ. V gave up 3 bases and J gave up 3 bases; unmatched junction bases: 13. This CDR3 spans 18 amino acids. CDR3 nucleotide sequence: TGCGCCAGCAGCTCCATTCGCCCGGGACAGGGGGGTCACTATGGCTACACCTTC. Its translation: CASSSIRPGQGGHYGYTF.

The table lists this clone with a few counts. The same CDR3 can be traced to other DNA sequences in this sample. As DNA, the CDR3 is TGTGCCAGCTCACCACGGGCTGGGGAAGCTTTCTTT. Its protein product is CASSPRAGEAFF. The J gene is TRBJ1-1, the V gene TRBV18; D is unclear. Germline CDR1 KGHSH, CDR2 LQKENI. The CDR3 runs 12 residues. The V end was cut by 1 base, the J end by 8 bases, with 8 bases between.

The chain uses TRBV6-7 and TRBJ2-7; D unclear. TRBV6-7 is designated an ORF whose function remains uncertain. The CDR3 has 16 amino acids. V was trimmed by 5 bases and J by 3 bases, leaving 20 bases between them. DNA for the CDR3: TGTGCCAGCAGTGGGCTGAGGCAGTTGGCCAGCTACGAGCAGTACTTC. This codes for CASSGLRQLASYEQYF.

CDR3 sequence reads: CASSLGSSEFYNEQFF. Here the CDR3 DNA reads TGCGCCAGCAGCTTGGGGTCAAGCGAATTCTACAATGAGCAGTTCTTC. V gene TRBV5-1 combines with J gene TRBJ2-1, with D hard to call. The germline CDR1 and CDR2 sequences are SGHRS and YFSETQ. The CDR3 length is 16 residues. The germline V and J ends were trimmed by 0 bases and 3 bases, with 13 bases remaining between them. Variable domain in full (rest from reference TRBV5-1 and TRBJ2-1): KAGVTQTPRYLIKTRGQQVTLSCSPISGHRSVSWYQQTPGQGLQFLFEYFSETQRNKGNFPGRFSGRQFSNSRSEMNVSTLELGDSALYLCASSLGSSEFYNEQFFGPGTRLTVL.

CDR3 loop: CASSAQQGGYGYTF. The CDR3 DNA sequence: TGTGCCAGTAGTGCCCAACAGGGTGGCTATGGCTACACCTTC. The gene calls are TRBV19 and TRBJ1-2; tentatively, D is TRBD1 (6 bases). The V gene lost 5 bases and the J gene lost 4 bases, with 14 bases spanning the gap. CDR3 length: 14 amino acids. Germline CDR1 is LNHDA and CDR2 is SQIVND (reference sequence). The whole variable domain, filled in from reference TRBV19 and TRBJ1-2, reads DGGITQSPKYLFRKEGQNVTLSCEQNLNHDAMYWYRQDPGQGLRLIYYSQIVNDFQKGDIAEGYSVSREKKESFPLTVTSAQKNPTAFYLCASSAQQGGYGYTFGSGTRLTVV.

This clone was observed a handful of times. This rearrangement joins TRBV12-5 to TRBJ2-7; 9 positions match TRBD1. This CDR3 region has 15 residues. J gave up 1 base and V 2 bases, and 3 bases lay outside the gene matches. Germline lookup yields CDR1 LGHNT and CDR2 FRNRAP. The CDR3 reads CASGLLGQGSYEQYF. The CDR3, as DNA: TGTGCTAGTGGTTTGTTGGGACAGGGATCCTACGAGCAGTACTTC.

This chain links TRBV25-1 with TRBJ2-3; D is possibly TRBD2 (5 bases). Looked up from germline, CDR1 is MGHDK and CDR2 is SYGVNS. The CDR3 is made up of 16 amino acids. The V gene lost 2 bases and the J gene lost 0 bases, with 12 bases spanning the gap. The chain's CDR3 is CASSEPPGTSTDTQYF. The CDR3 nucleotides are TGTGCCAGCAGTGAACCCCCGGGAACAAGCACAGATACGCAGTATTTT.